This TCR beta chain was documented in a study of shared clonotypes between healthy human individuals. The CDR3 sequence is 17 residues long. Per germline, CDR1 KGHSH and CDR2 LQKENI. Trimming took off 2 bases at V and 0 bases at J, with 14 bases between the two ends. Running of the assay took place at deep level. Genomic DNA of each subset was evenly split across several immunoSEQ plates. Profiled with immunoSEQ multiplex PCR; TCRdb holds only in-frame clones, not every one. The repertoire holds approximately 2,300,000 clones, with around 93% as singletons. Free of recent acute infections or vaccinations, the donors were healthy HIV-negative adults.

This chain connects TRBV18 to TRBJ1-3, with D hard to call. The sequence was obtained from a young man in good health. Some clones in this sample may be carry-over from other donors' samples. Sequences were obtained from naive CD4+ T cells from PBMCs. As for subset: CD45RA+ positively selected. The DNA of the CDR3 is TGTGCCAGCTCACCATATCAGTCCATTAACTCTGGAAACACCATATATTTT. Translation: CASSPYQSINSGNTIYF.